This TCR beta chain stems from a study of blood T cell repertoires in COVID-19. Study background: T cells, B-cell-depleted T cells, or PBMCs supplied cDNA or gDNA.

Under the authors' procedure: By means of reference gene primer amplification, nucleated cell counts were estimated. Clones were read by immunoSEQ multiplex PCR, and TCRdb kept only the in-frame ones, dropping some. That table furnishes V, J and clone size, whereas the DNA furnished D and trimming. The data contain around 350,000 clones, 85% to 90% of them singletons. The germline V and J ends were trimmed by 4 bases and 0 bases, with 10 bases remaining between them. The CDR3 spans 14 residues. Germline CDR1 SQVTM, CDR2 ANQGSEA. Sequencing was done on a sample of peripheral blood. V is TRBV29-1 and J is TRBJ2-1, with a possible D match to TRBD2 (6 bases). This TCR came from a human donor in a cohort sampled during active COVID-19. The CDR3 spells CSVGGLLSYNEQFF. The CDR3 bases are TGCAGCGTTGGGGGACTCCTCTCCTACAATGAGCAGTTCTTC.